This T cell receptor beta chain was recovered during a study of a mutant IDH1 vaccine in newly diagnosed glioma. Trimming cost V 2 bases and J 5 bases, with 12 bases left between them. The CDR3 has 15 residues. The V gene's germline CDR1 is LNHNV and CDR2 YYDKDF (reference sequence). Of note for this clone: Its antigen is currently unknown.

Stated time point: week 5, during vaccination. The investigators gave 300 ug of mutant IDH1 20-mer peptide in each vaccine dose, together with topical imiquimod. The method was immunoSEQ multiplex PCR; TCRdb's version includes in-frame clones alone and lacks a portion of them. The top ten hold about 3.2% of the sample, which has around 58,000 clones, about 86% seen once. J is TRBJ1-4 and V is TRBV15; no clear D gene. The sequencing here drew on PBMCs, taken from a glioma patient whose treatment included an IDH1 peptide vaccine. The origin of this receptor is a man aged 30 to 39 with glioma. This CDR3 is CATSRNRRNNEKLFF. CDR3 sequence (DNA): TGTGCCACCAGCAGAAATCGGCGGAACAATGAAAAACTGTTTTTT. The whole variable domain, remainder taken from reference TRBV15 and TRBJ1-4, is DAMVIQNPRYQVTQFGKPVTLSCSQTLNHNVMYWYQQKSSQAPKLLFHYYDKDFNNEADTPDNFQSRRPNTSFCFLDIRSPGLGDTAMYLCATSRNRRNNEKLFFGSGTQLSVL.